This entry is about one T cell receptor (beta chain). Its antigen specificity is not known. No base quality values were provided; no much bigger clone lies one nucleotide off. The data stem from a study of blood T cells in healthy people across ages (dated by TCRdb to between 2014 and 2016). Background on the whole study: In model experiments, roughly one uniquely barcoded TCR beta cDNA molecule per two T cells was captured by template switching. Using deep sequencing normalized with unique cDNA molecular identifiers, the study measured how TCR beta repertoire diversity changes with age. The donors were divided into four age groups: young (average approximately 17 years), middle-aged (approximately 39), aged (about 62) and long-lived (about 80). To avoid experimental bias, donors of different ages were spread randomly across the sequencing lanes. The study analyzed two additional independent replicas of 1 million unique cDNA reads from the same blood draw for two donors, one aged 18 to 29 and one aged 80 or older. Overall study outcomes, separate from this receptor: There was a strong correlation between observed TCR beta diversity and the percentage of naive T cells measured by flow cytometry. The long-lived group showed more naive CD4+ T cells, fewer expanded clones and increased TCR diversity than the aged group, suggesting age selection. Bulk unsorted PBMC profiling prevented conclusive comparison of naive and antigen-experienced compartments. Because donor CMV infection status was unknown, age-related changes in expanded clonotypes were potentially confounded. Estimates of total diversity from one million sequenced T cells were regarded as lower bounds and underestimates. As age increased, observed TCR beta diversity per million T cells dropped in a roughly linear way, and a significant reduction was already evident by age roughly 40.

Systemically healthy Caucasian individuals from Russia, roughly 40 in total and aged roughly 6 to 95 years, were included as donors. Approximately 11 milliliters of peripheral blood were drawn from each donor into EDTA-treated Vacutainer tubes. Ficoll-Paque density-gradient centrifugation was used to isolate PBMCs, with at least 6 million per sample. Trizol reagent was used to extract total RNA from PBMCs, with at least 5 micrograms per sample. Naive CD45RAhigh/CD27high T cell percentages were measured by flow cytometry on a PBMC aliquot from every donor. The germline V gene yields SQVTM for CDR1 and ANQGSEA for CDR2. V trim: 5 bases; J trim: 6 bases; unmatched bases: 3. Counted from cysteine to phenylalanine, this CDR3 has 12 amino acids. The sequence is cut down to CDR3 DNA, 36 bases in frame from base 1. The library came from 5' RACE. Reads for this sample came from an Illumina HiSeq 2500. A second PCR of 7 to 11 cycles was performed with a sample-barcoded 5' primer and a J-beta primer mix. A template-switch 5' adaptor carrying 12 random nucleotides introduced a unique molecular identifier onto each TCR beta cDNA molecule. Each sample yielded at least 2.5 million CDR3-containing paired-end reads. First-strand cDNA was synthesized from all RNA with the Mint cDNA synthesis kit, primed by a TRBC-specific oligonucleotide. Following uracil-DNA glycosylase treatment, a first 18-cycle PCR with universal primers M1SS and BC2_uni_R was performed on all cDNA. In the paper's pipeline: Normalization of each sample was performed by random selection of 1 million high-quality reads, each carrying a distinct molecular identifier. Reads sharing molecular identifiers were discarded rather than binned into consensus sequences. MiTCR, run with a Q25 quality threshold and the strictest error-elimination algorithm, handled CDR3 identification, clonotype clustering and error correction. A nonparametric unseen species model with Euler transformation was used to estimate lower-bound total TCR beta diversity. TCRdb took the public reads, trimmed them with fastp at Q25, ran MiXCR for clone calling and kept in-frame beta chains. Entries that share a CDR3 protein sequence are merged under the most common genes and DNA. These V and J calls originate from TCRdb's pipeline instead of the authors' own analysis. The sample table shows a few hundred thousand distinct CDR3 sequences, and 25% to 30% are seen once. Together, the top ten hold around a sixth of the sample.

Material for sequencing was blood. This clonotype originated in a woman between 65 and 79 years old in good health. Recombination connected TRBV29-1 to TRBJ2-2; TRBD2 lines up with 7 middle nucleotides. The sequence in DNA is TGCAGCGTTCCCGGACTAGCCGGGGAGCTGTTTTTT. It encodes CSVPGLAGELFF.